This TCR beta chain was recovered during a study of blood T cell repertoires in COVID-19. Study overall: PBMCs, B-cell-depleted T cells, or T cells were the source of the cDNA or gDNA that made up the material.

Participants were aged about 18 to 100 years from more than 20 US areas. The study assigned cohorts using participant-reported clinical history. Study processing details: Scientists estimated how many nucleated cells there were by amplifying reference gene primers. Libraries were prepared by immunoSEQ multiplex PCR; TCRdb keeps only in-frame clonotypes and omits some of them. V, J and clone size reflect that table, while D and trimming were determined from the DNA. This sample has about 200,000 clones, with about 80% found just once. Sequenced sample: PBMCs or T cells enriched from blood (not recorded which). This TCR was sampled from a middle-aged man who had recovered from COVID-19.

This chain's CDR3 is CASSVEQGTLTDTQYF. CDR3 bases: TGTGCCAGCAGCGTCGAGCAGGGTACCCTCACAGATACGCAGTATTTT. The chain links TRBV9 to TRBJ2-3; tentatively, D is TRBD1 (5 bases). CDR1 and CDR2 (germline): SGDLS, YYNGEE. The CDR3 contains 16 residues. With 2 bases removed from V and 2 bases from J, the gap between germline ends came to 15 bases.